One sample yielded the 2 T cell receptor beta chains listed below, sequenced in a study of PD-L1 blockade in urothelial cancer. Method: immunoSEQ multiplex PCR; TCRdb's copy keeps in-frame clones and lacks some. The table has some 40,000 clones, about 90% seen once. Time point given: peripheral blood 6 weeks after treatment start. Sequencing used PBMCs, obtained around atezolizumab (anti-PD-L1) treatment. The receptors shown here come from a man between 65 and 85 years old with urothelial cancer.

The V and J genes are TRBV30 and TRBJ2-2; 11 positions match TRBD2. There are 15 residues in the CDR3. Germline lookup yields CDR1 GTSNPN and CDR2 SVGIG (reference sequence). The J segment lost 2 bases and the V segment lost 4 bases, leaving 3 bases of the junction unmatched. CDR3 nucleotide sequence: TGTGCCTGGAAAGGGACTAGCGGTAACACCGGGGAGCTGTTTTTT. Translating it yields CAWKGTSGNTGELFF.

This clone occurred a few times. V is TRBV11-2 and J is TRBJ1-2; a weak D match, TRBD1 (5 bases). Trimming took off 1 base at V and 10 bases at J, with 16 bases between the two ends. This CDR3 region has 14 residues. Per germline, CDR1 SGHAT and CDR2 FQNNGV. This CDR3 reads CASSLGAGPAVYTF. The CDR3 nucleotides are TGTGCCAGCAGCTTAGGCGCAGGGCCGGCGGTCTACACCTTC.